This T cell receptor beta chain was observed in a study of a mutant IDH1 vaccine in newly diagnosed glioma. Study conclusions and caveats: Patients showed vaccine-induced immune responses at a rate of 90% to 95%.

Comments on this clone: The target antigen is unknown.

Clones were read by immunoSEQ multiplex PCR, and TCRdb kept only the in-frame ones, dropping some. The sample consists of approximately 88,000 clones, just under 80% of them appearing once. From germline, CDR1 is SGHDT and CDR2 YYEEEE. The CDR3 sequence is 13 residues long. The ends were cut back, 2 bases at V and 2 bases at J, with 7 bases in the middle. Time point: baseline, week 1 (first vaccination visit). The treatment is: pre-vaccination baseline after standard-of-care therapy. The sequenced sample was PBMCs, obtained from a glioma patient treated with radiotherapy, temozolomide or both. The gene calls are TRBV5-6 and TRBJ1-2; D is uncertain. This TCR was recovered from a man aged 40-49 years with glioma. Here the CDR3 DNA reads TGTGCCAGCAGCTTCGGACGGAACTATGGCTACACCTTC. Encoded protein: CASSFGRNYGYTF.